The subject of this entry is one T cell receptor (beta chain). It lacks a known antigen. Qualities for individual bases were not recorded, and no much larger clone is one base off. The sample is drawn from a study of T cells in localized non-small cell lung cancer (dated by TCRdb to the early 2020s). As for the study more broadly: Comparing tumors with uninvolved tumor-adjacent lungs, the study looked at the T cell repertoires of 200 to 250 patients with early-stage NSCLC. The cohort consisted of roughly 240 treatment-naive NSCLC patients whose localized lung tumors had been resected. A mean age of around 66 years was recorded for the NSCLC patients, of whom 129 were male and 90 to 110 were female.

The paper as a whole reports these results and caveats: Because multi-region sequencing of the tumors was not done, intratumor heterogeneity could not be ruled out. Longer overall survival was associated with higher T cell density in blood, whereas shorter survival was associated with higher clonality in adjacent lung. Of the top 100 tumor clones, a median of roughly 53 were detected in paired uninvolved adjacent lung; roughly 26 were also among that lung's top 100. Because the study design was exploratory, TCR variables were selected using unadjusted p-values without false-discovery rate correction. Uninvolved tumor-adjacent lung showed the highest T cell clonality, higher than tumor, which suggests more focused antigenic responses in the uninvolved tumor-adjacent lung.

The immunoSEQ Assay was used to sequence TCR beta CDR3 regions from DNA. As for the authors' bioinformatics: T cell density was computed as TCR beta template counts normalized to usable DNA estimated by amplifying housekeeping genes. Richness was estimated using the preseqR package, with extrapolation to 400,000 templates for PBMC samples and to 120,000 templates for tissue samples. Clonality was defined as one minus Pielou's evenness. Differential abundance testing on productive amino-acid clonotypes, with a minimum total count of 5 and an alpha of 0.1, was used to identify tissue-enriched TCRs. Repertoire overlap between compartments was quantified with the Jaccard Index and Morisita Overlap Index. TCR beta CDR3s were clustered by GLIPH together with public tetramer-defined viral CDR3s, and at least three viral sequences plus V-gene enrichment were required for viral motifs. TCRdb took this table from immuneACCESS and kept in-frame rearrangements with V and J called. Such tables lack part of the clones; where checked against another copy, unresolved V genes explain under half of the gap, and the rest is unexplained. That table supplies the V and J calls and clone size; D and trimming were determined from the DNA. Across this sample there are 75,000 to 95,000 clones, with about three quarters seen only once. About a fifth of the sample rests with the top ten.

From a lookup of the germline V gene, CDR1 and CDR2 are SQVTM and ANQGSEA. The CDR3 runs 14 residues from the cysteine to the phenylalanine. Of the read, only the CDR3 DNA is kept; its 42 bases are in frame from base 1. Compared with germline, V lacks 7 bases and J lacks 8 bases; bases without a gene match: 14. At diagnosis, peripheral blood, uninvolved tumor-adjacent lung and tumor were collected and were preserved as a mix of fresh-frozen and FFPE material. Blood samples were analyzed as peripheral blood mononuclear cells for TCR repertoire profiling. The specimen comprised PBMCs, sampled before any cancer treatment. The TCR comes from a man aged 35-69 years with stage II squamous cell lung carcinoma. The rearrangement joined TRBV29-1 to TRBJ1-2, with 9 bases in between that match TRBD1. The DNA is as follows: TGCAGCGGGGGCCCTCGGGACAGGGAGCGCGGCTACACCTTC. Its protein reads: CSGGPRDRERGYTF.